A single sample gave rise to the 8 T cell receptor beta chains below, sequenced in a study of blood T cell repertoires in COVID-19. TCRdb's table, derived via immunoSEQ multiplex PCR, lists solely in-frame clones and lacks some. The sample includes a few hundred thousand clones, around 85% of them seen just once. Material: peripheral blood. The receptors stem from a human donor with COVID-19, enrolled during active disease. The donor label of this sample is uncertain.

The chain recombines TRBV28 with TRBJ1-3; D is possibly TRBD1 (6 bases). Trimming left V 7 bases short and J 0 bases short, with 19 bases between. In germline, CDR1 is MDHEN, CDR2 SYDVKM. This CDR3 is 17 amino acids long. The CDR3 region has the DNA TGTGCCAGCATCCCCGGGGGGGCGTTGAGCTCTGGAAACACCATATATTTT. Amino acid sequence: CASIPGGALSSGNTIYF.

The rearrangement joins TRBV6-6 to TRBJ2-7, with 12 bases lining up with TRBD1. The V segment lost 2 bases and the J segment 7 bases; nucleotides outside the gene matches: 9. The CDR3 has 16 amino acids. CDR1 and CDR2 from the germline V gene are MNHNY and SVGAGI (reference sequence). The CDR3 loop is CASSYSRDRGPGEQYF. The DNA of the CDR3 is TGTGCCAGCAGTTACAGCCGGGACAGGGGGCCGGGGGAGCAGTACTTC.

Comments on this clone: Other DNA sequences in the same sample also yield this CDR3. J is TRBJ1-4 and V is TRBV29-1; a weak D match, TRBD1 (5 bases). Per the germline V gene, CDR1 is SQVTM and CDR2 is ANQGSEA. The V gene lost 4 bases and the J gene lost 4 bases, with 7 bases spanning the gap. The CDR3 contains 12 residues. The CDR3 region is CSVVGVNEKLFF. The CDR3 DNA follows: TGCAGCGTTGTAGGGGTTAATGAAAAACTGTTTTTT.

The CDR3 region is CASSLGDRHVYGYTF. The CDR3 DNA follows: TGTGCCAGCAGCTTGGGGGACAGGCACGTCTATGGCTACACCTTC. V gene TRBV7-8 combines with J gene TRBJ1-2, with 8 bases identical to TRBD1. The J segment lost 4 bases and the V segment lost 3 bases, leaving 7 bases of the junction unmatched. From germline, CDR1 is SGHVS and CDR2 FQNEAQ. The CDR3 spans 15 residues.

The rearrangement joins TRBV11-2 to TRBJ2-5; 10 bases line up with TRBD1. The CDR3 loop spans 15 amino acids. The germline gives CDR1 SGHAT, CDR2 FQNNGV. V was pared by 5 bases and J by 5 bases, with 8 bases of the junction left unmatched. Written as DNA, the CDR3 is TGTGCCAGCAGCCCCCTAGGACAGGGGGGGGAGACCCAGTACTTC. Protein product: CASSPLGQGGETQYF. The full variable domain, completed using reference TRBV11-2 and TRBJ2-5, is EAGVAQSPRYKIIEKRQSVAFWCNPISGHATLYWYQQILGQGPKLLIQFQNNGVVDDSQLPKDRFSAERLKGVDSTLKIQPAKLEDSAVYLCASSPLGQGGETQYFGPGTRLLVL.

The rearrangement joins TRBV30 to TRBJ1-4, with D possibly TRBD1 on 5 matching bases. The CDR3 consists of 12 residues. Per germline, CDR1 GTSNPN and CDR2 SVGIG (reference sequence). V lost 5 bases and J 4 bases, leaving 8 bases between the germline ends. For the CDR3, the DNA is TGTGCCTGGGACAGCAATAATGAAAAACTGTTTTTT. Amino acid sequence: CAWDSNNEKLFF.

This clone was observed a single time. The V and J genes are TRBV7-6 and TRBJ2-2; 9 nucleotides line up with TRBD1. CDR1 SGHVS and CDR2 FNYEAQ come from the germline V gene. The CDR3 consists of 15 residues. The V segment lost 1 base and the J segment 5 bases; nucleotides outside the gene matches: 2. CDR3 region: CASSLDRGLTGELFF. The CDR3 DNA reads TGTGCCAGCAGCTTAGACAGGGGGCTTACCGGGGAGCTGTTTTTT.

Comment on this clone: A junction end diverges from the germline sequence, so it may reflect a read error. V gene TRBV18 combines with J gene TRBJ1-6; 7 nucleotides match TRBD1. CDR1 and CDR2 from the germline V gene are KGHSH and LQKENI. This CDR3 contains 15 residues. The CDR3 is CASSPRDSQNSPLHF. The DNA for the CDR3 is TGTGCCAGCTCCCCACGGGACAGCCAGAATTCACCCCTCCACTTT.